This record covers a single TCR beta chain. The method was immunoSEQ multiplex PCR; TCRdb's version includes in-frame clones alone and lacks a portion of them. The sample yields approximately 250,000 clones, more than 85% seen once. The sample originates from a study of blood T cell repertoires in COVID-19. The overall study: Nucleic acid was either cDNA or gDNA, and it came from T cells, B-cell-depleted T cells, or PBMCs.

This receptor was obtained from a man aged 40-50 years who had been exposed to COVID-19. The source material was PBMCs or T cells enriched from blood (not recorded which).

CDR3 DNA sequence: TGTGCCAGCAGTCTCCGAGGCCAGCGGGGAGATACGCAGTATTTT. Translating gives CASSLRGQRGDTQYF. The V and J genes are TRBV6-5 and TRBJ2-3; 7 nucleotides agree with TRBD2. The germline V gene encodes CDR1 MNHEY and CDR2 SVGAGI. The CDR3 consists of 15 residues. V lost 5 bases and J lost 5; bases outside the gene matches: 10.